This T cell receptor beta chain derives from a study of identical twins. Broader study findings: Modelling approaches yielded underestimates of out-of-frame TCR alpha sharing between monozygotic twins.

The CDR3 runs 12 residues. Losses at the gene ends were 0 bases for V and 14 bases for J; bases not matched to a gene: 4. Germline CDR1 reads WSHSY; CDR2 reads SAAADI. Template switching added a universal primer site, and cDNA bore unique molecular identifiers. TCRdb ran MiXCR on the 5' RACE reads and lists one entry per CDR3 protein. Counted here are 300,000 to 400,000 distinct CDR3 sequences, approximately 8.8% occurring once; the ten biggest clones make up approximately 8.9%. The table lists this clonotype with a few counts. Its antigen is still unknown. The chain joins TRBV10-2 to TRBJ2-4; 7 bases align to TRBD1. This sequence was found in a woman between 45 and 60 years old in good health. Material for sequencing was naive T cells sorted from blood. The CDR3 DNA reads as TGCGCCAGCAGTGAGTCCAGGGGGTGGAAGTACTTC. This encodes CASSESRGWKYF.